One TCR beta chain is described in this entry. Profiling relied on immunoSEQ multiplex PCR, and the TCRdb table lists in-frame clones only, not all of them. The sample yields roughly 700,000 clones, around 89% seen once. The sample is drawn from a study of blood T cell repertoires in COVID-19. Study-wide background: Samples came from the United States, Italy and Spain, spanning acute and convalescent COVID-19. Nucleic acid was either cDNA or gDNA, and it came from T cells, B-cell-depleted T cells, or PBMCs.

The receptor's source is a woman aged 18-30 years with acute or convalescent COVID-19. The specimen was peripheral blood.

The CDR3 region has the DNA TGTGCCAGCAGCTTGGCCCGGGACAGGCCCCTTCTCTCTGGGGCCAACGTCCTGACTTTC. Encoded protein: CASSLARDRPLLSGANVLTF. The chain uses TRBV5-5 and TRBJ2-6; 8 nucleotides align to TRBD1. This CDR3 is built from 20 residues. Germline V gene data show CDR1 as SGHKS and CDR2 as YYEKEE (reference sequence). The V and J ends lost 0 bases and 0 bases, in that order; junction bases with no gene match: 11.